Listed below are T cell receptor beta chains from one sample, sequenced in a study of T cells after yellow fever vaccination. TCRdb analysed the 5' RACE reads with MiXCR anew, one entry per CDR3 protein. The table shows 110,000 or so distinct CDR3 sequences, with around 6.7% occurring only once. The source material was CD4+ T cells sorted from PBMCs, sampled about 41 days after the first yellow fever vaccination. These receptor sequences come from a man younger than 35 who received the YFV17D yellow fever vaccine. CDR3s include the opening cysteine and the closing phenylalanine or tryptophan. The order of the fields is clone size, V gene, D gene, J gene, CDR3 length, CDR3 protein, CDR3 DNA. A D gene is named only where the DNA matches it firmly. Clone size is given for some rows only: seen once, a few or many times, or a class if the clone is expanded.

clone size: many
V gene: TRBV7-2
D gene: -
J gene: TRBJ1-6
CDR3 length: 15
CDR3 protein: CASSLISVRDSPLHF
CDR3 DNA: TGTGCCAGCAGCTTAATATCAGTCCGGGACTCACCCCTCCACTTT

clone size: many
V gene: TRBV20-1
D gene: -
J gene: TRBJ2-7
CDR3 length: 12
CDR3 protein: CSATTRSYEQYF
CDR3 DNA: TGCAGTGCGACGACTAGAAGTTACGAGCAGTACTTC

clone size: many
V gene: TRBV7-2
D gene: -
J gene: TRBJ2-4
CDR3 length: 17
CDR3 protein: CASSLIRGALAKNIQYF
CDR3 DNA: TGTGCCAGCAGCTTAATTCGGGGGGCGCTAGCCAAAAACATTCAGTACTTC

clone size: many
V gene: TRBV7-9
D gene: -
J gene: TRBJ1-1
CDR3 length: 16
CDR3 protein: CASSLRGVDGRTEAFF
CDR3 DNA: TGTGCCAGCAGCTTGAGGGGGGTGGACGGTCGCACTGAAGCTTTCTTT

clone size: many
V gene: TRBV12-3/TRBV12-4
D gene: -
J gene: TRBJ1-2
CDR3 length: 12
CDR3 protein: CASSFGAGGYTF
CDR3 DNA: TGTGCCAGCAGTTTCGGGGCGGGAGGCTACACCTTC

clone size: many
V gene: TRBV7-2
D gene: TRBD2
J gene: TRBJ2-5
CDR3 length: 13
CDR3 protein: CASSRTSGETQYF
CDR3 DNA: TGTGCCAGCAGCCGGACTAGCGGAGAGACCCAGTACTTC

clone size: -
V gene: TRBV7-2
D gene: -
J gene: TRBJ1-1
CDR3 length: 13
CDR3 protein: CASSKERDAEAFF
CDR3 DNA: TGTGCCAGCAGCAAGGAGAGGGACGCTGAAGCTTTCTTT

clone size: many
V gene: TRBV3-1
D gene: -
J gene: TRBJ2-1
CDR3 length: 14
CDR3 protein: CASSQRLFYDEQFF
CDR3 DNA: TGTGCCAGCAGCCAACGACTATTTTACGATGAGCAGTTCTTC

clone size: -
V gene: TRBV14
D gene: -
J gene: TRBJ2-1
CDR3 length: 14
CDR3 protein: CASSQDRDIDEQFF
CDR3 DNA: TGTGCCAGCAGCCAAGATCGGGATATTGATGAGCAGTTCTTC

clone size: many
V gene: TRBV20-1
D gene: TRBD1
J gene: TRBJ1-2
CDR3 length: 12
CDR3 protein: CSARDREYGYTF
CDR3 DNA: TGCAGTGCGAGGGACAGGGAGTATGGCTACACCTTC

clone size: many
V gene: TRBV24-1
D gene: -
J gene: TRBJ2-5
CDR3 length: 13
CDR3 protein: CATSESGVETQYF
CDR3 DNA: TGTGCCACCAGTGAATCGGGGGTTGAGACCCAGTACTTC

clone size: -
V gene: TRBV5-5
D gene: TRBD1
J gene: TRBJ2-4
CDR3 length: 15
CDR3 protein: CPSSLPQGAMGPQYF
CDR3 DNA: TGTCCCAGCAGCCTACCCCAGGGGGCGATGGGCCCTCAGTACTTC

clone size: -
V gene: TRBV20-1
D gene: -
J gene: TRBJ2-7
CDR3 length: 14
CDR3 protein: CSAREAIGRYEQYF
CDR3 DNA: TGCAGTGCTAGAGAGGCTATAGGCCGCTACGAGCAGTACTTC

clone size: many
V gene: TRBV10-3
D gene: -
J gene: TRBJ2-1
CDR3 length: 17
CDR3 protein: CAISESTRGRGYNEQFF
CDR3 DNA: TGTGCCATCAGTGAGTCGACCCGGGGGCGCGGTTACAATGAGCAGTTCTTC

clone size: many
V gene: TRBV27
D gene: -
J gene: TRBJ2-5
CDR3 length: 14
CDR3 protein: CASSISRGGETQYF
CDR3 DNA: TGTGCCAGCAGTATTTCGCGGGGTGGTGAGACCCAGTACTTC

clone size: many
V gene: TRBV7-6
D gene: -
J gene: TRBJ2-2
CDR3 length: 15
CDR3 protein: CASSLGTLNTGELFF
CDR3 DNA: TGTGCCAGCAGCTTAGGAACACTAAACACCGGGGAGCTGTTTTTT

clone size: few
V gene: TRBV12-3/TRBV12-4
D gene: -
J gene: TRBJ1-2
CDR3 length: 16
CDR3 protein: CASTTLGGWWNYGYTF
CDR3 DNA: TGTGCCAGCACCACTTTAGGGGGTTGGTGGAACTATGGCTACACCTTC

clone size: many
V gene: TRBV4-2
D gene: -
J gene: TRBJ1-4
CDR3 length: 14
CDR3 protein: CASSQDVQREKLFF
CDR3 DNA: TGTGCCAGCAGCCAAGACGTTCAGCGTGAAAAACTGTTTTTT

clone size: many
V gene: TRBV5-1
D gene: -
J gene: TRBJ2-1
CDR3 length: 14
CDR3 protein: CASSLVQSYNEQFF
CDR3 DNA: TGCGCCAGCAGCTTGGTGCAGAGCTACAATGAGCAGTTCTTC

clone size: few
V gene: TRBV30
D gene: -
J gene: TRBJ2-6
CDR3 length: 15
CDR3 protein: CAQSRSSTGANVLTF
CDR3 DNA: TGTGCCCAAAGCCGCAGTTCCACTGGGGCCAACGTCCTGACTTTC

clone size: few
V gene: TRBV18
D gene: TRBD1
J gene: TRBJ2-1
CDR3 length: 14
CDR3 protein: CASIRDRGFNEQFF
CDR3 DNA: TGTGCCAGCATCCGGGACAGGGGTTTCAATGAGCAGTTCTTC

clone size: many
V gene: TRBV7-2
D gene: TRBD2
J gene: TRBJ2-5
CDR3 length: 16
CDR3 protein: CASSLGLAGSQETQYF
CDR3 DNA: TGTGCCAGCAGCCTTGGACTAGCGGGGAGCCAAGAGACCCAGTACTTC

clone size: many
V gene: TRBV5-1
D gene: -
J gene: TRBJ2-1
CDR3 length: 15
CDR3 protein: CASSLAPGVGNEQFF
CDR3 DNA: TGCGCCAGCAGCTTGGCCCCCGGGGTAGGCAATGAGCAGTTCTTC

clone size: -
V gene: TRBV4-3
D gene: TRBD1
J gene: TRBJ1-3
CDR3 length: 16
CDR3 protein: CASSQGNRGTGNTIYF
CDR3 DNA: TGCGCCAGCAGCCAAGGGAACAGGGGAACTGGAAACACCATATATTTT

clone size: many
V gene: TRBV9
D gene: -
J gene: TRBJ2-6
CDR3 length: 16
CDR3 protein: CASSADRSSGANVLTF
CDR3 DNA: TGTGCCAGCAGCGCCGACAGGAGCTCTGGGGCCAACGTCCTGACTTTC

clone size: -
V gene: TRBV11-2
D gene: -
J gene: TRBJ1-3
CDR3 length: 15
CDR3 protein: CASSLTGLSGNTIYF
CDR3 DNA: TGTGCCAGCAGCTTAACGGGGCTCTCTGGAAACACCATATATTTT

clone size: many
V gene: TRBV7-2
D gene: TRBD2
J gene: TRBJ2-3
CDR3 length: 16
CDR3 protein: CASSLLLAGSADTQYF
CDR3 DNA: TGTGCCAGCAGCTTACTACTAGCGGGCAGCGCAGATACGCAGTATTTT

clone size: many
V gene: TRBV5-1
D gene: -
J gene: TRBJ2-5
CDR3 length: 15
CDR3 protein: CASSTDPRGQETQYF
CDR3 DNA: TGCGCCAGCAGCACGGACCCGCGGGGTCAAGAGACCCAGTACTTC

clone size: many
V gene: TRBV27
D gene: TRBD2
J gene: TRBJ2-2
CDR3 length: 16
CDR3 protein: CASGVAGASNTGELFF
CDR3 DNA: TGTGCCAGCGGGGTAGCGGGGGCGTCGAACACCGGGGAGCTGTTTTTT

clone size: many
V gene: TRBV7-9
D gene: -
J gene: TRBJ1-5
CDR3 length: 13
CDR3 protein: CASSLTGYQPQHF
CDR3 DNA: TGTGCCAGCAGCTTAACGGGTTACCAGCCCCAGCATTTT

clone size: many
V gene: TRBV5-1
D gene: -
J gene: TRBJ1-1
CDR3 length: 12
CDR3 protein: CASSPSTPGAFF
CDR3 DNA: TGCGCCAGCAGCCCCTCAACTCCAGGGGCTTTCTTT

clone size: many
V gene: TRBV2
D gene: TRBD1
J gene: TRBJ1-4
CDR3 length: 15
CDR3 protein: CASSVYRGRDEKLFF
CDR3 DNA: TGTGCCAGCAGTGTTTACAGGGGGCGGGATGAAAAACTGTTTTTT

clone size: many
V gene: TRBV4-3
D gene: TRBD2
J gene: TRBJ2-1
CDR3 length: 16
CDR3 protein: CASSQLAGGPPNEQFF
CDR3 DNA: TGCGCCAGCAGCCAGTTAGCGGGGGGGCCACCGAATGAGCAGTTCTTC

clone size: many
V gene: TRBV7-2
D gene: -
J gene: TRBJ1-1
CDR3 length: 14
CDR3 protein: CASSSRRVDTEAFF
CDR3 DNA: TGTGCCAGCAGCTCCAGACGGGTGGACACTGAAGCTTTCTTT

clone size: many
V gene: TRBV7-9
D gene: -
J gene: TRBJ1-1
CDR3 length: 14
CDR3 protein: CASSFKSGNTEAFF
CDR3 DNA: TGTGCCAGCAGCTTTAAATCCGGGAACACTGAAGCTTTCTTT

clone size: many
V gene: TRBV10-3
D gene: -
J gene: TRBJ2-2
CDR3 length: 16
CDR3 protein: CAISAGTAVNTGELFF
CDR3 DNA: TGTGCCATCAGTGCCGGGACCGCCGTAAACACCGGGGAGCTGTTTTTT

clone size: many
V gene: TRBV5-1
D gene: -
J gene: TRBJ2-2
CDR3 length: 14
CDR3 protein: CASSPGSNTGELFF
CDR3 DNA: TGCGCCAGCAGCCCGGGATCGAACACCGGGGAGCTGTTTTTT

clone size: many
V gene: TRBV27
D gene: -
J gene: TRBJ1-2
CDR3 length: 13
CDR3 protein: CASSPGKWYGYTF
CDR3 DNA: TGTGCCAGCAGTCCCGGGAAGTGGTACGGCTACACCTTC

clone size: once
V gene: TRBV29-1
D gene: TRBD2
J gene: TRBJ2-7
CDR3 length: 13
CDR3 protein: CSAERGDVYEQYF
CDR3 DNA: TGCAGCGCCGAGCGGGGGGACGTGTACGAGCAGTACTTC

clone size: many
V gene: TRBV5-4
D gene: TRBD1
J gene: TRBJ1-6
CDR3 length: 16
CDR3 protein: CASSTAQGNYNSPLHF
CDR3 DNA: TGTGCCAGCAGCACCGCACAGGGGAACTATAATTCACCCCTCCACTTT

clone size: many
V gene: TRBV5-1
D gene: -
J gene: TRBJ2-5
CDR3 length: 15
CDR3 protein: CASAPGLDIQETQYF
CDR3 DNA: TGCGCCAGCGCTCCGGGACTGGATATACAAGAGACCCAGTACTTC

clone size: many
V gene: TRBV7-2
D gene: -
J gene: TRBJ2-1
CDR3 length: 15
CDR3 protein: CASSKIGAPYNEQFF
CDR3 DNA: TGTGCCAGCAGCAAAATCGGGGCCCCGTACAATGAGCAGTTCTTC

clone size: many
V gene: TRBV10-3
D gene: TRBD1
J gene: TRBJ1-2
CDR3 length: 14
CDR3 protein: CAISESTGTYGYTF
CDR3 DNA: TGTGCCATCAGTGAGTCGACAGGGACCTATGGCTACACCTTC

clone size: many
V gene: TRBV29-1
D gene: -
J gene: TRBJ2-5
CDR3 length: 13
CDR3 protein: CSDARDQRETQYF
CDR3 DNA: TGCAGCGACGCCAGGGACCAGAGAGAGACCCAGTACTTC